This T cell receptor (beta chain) is from a study of PD-1 blockade in classical Hodgkin lymphoma. Germline CDR1 and CDR2: SNHLY and FYNNEI. The CDR3 is made up of 15 amino acids. Between the trimmed V and J ends, which lost 4 bases and 0 bases, there was a span of 10 bases. Produced via immunoSEQ multiplex PCR; TCRdb's table is partial and in-frame only. The sample lists around 100,000 clones; around 88% were seen once. No patient escaped relapse after autologous stem cell transplantation, and brentuximab vedotin exposure varied. This TCR derives from a human donor with classical Hodgkin lymphoma. The chain couples TRBV2 to TRBJ1-5; tentatively, D is TRBD1 (5 bases). Material: peripheral blood mononuclear cells (PBMCs), obtained before the second cycle of nivolumab. CDR3 in amino acids: CASSADSYSNQPQHF. The CDR3 nucleotides are TGTGCCAGCAGTGCCGACAGTTATAGCAATCAGCCCCAGCATTTT.